This entry lists 10 T cell receptor beta chains sequenced from one sample in a study of T cell clones after liver transplantation. The method was immunoSEQ multiplex PCR; TCRdb's version includes in-frame clones alone and lacks a portion of them. This table has 72,000 or so clones, less than 90% appearing once. The source material was CD4+ T cells from blood, sampled at the 22-month timepoint. These receptors were taken from a human patient who received a liver transplant. Some T cells may have come from the graft donor.

This chain joins TRBV5-4 and TRBJ1-5; D possibly corresponds to TRBD1 (5 bases). In germline, CDR1 is SGHNT, CDR2 YYREEE (reference sequence). This CDR3 contains 15 residues. V was clipped by 4 bases and J by 0 bases, with 11 bases between them. CDR3 nucleotides: TGTGCCAGCAGCGGGGGACCCTTTAGCAATCAGCCCCAGCATTTT. Translated, it gives CASSGGPFSNQPQHF.

The chain combines TRBV7-3 with TRBJ2-6; TRBD1 or TRBD2 may be the D gene (5 bases each). The CDR3 sequence is 15 residues long. CDR1 and CDR2 (germline): SGHTA, FQGTGA. V was shortened by 5 bases and J by 1 base, with 9 bases between the two germline ends. The CDR3 protein is CASSKEGSGANVLTF. For the CDR3, the DNA is TGTGCCAGCAGCAAAGAGGGGTCTGGGGCCAACGTCCTGACTTTC.

This sequence joins TRBV5-6 and TRBJ1-2, with D uncertain. This CDR3 is 11 amino acids long. CDR1 is SGHDT, CDR2 YYEEEE, per germline. Trimming shortened V by 0 bases and J by 12 bases, and 9 bases separated the two germline ends. CDR3 protein: CASSLAGRDTF. For the CDR3, the DNA is TGTGCCAGCAGCTTGGCCGGGCGGGACACCTTC.

The V and J genes are TRBV19 and TRBJ1-1; D not resolved. V dropped 5 bases and J dropped 0 bases, with 19 bases sitting between them. Germline V gives CDR1 LNHDA, CDR2 SQIVND (reference sequence). This CDR3 contains 17 residues. CDR3 in DNA: TGTGCCAGTAGTTCAGTCAGATCCGCGGGGATGAACACTGAAGCTTTCTTT. It codes for CASSSVRSAGMNTEAFF. The full variable domain, completed using reference TRBV19 and TRBJ1-1, is DGGITQSPKYLFRKEGQNVTLSCEQNLNHDAMYWYRQDPGQGLRLIYYSQIVNDFQKGDIAEGYSVSREKKESFPLTVTSAQKNPTAFYLCASSSVRSAGMNTEAFFGQGTRLTVV.

This chain links TRBV5-1 with TRBJ2-2; tentative D call: TRBD1 (7 bases). The CDR3 totals 17 residues. V gave up 2 bases and J gave up 5 bases, with 19 bases separating them. Germline V CDR1 and CDR2: SGHRS, YFSETQ. The CDR3 loop is CASSLTPQGGTTGELFF. The DNA for the CDR3 is TGCGCCAGCAGCTTAACCCCCCAGGGGGGAACAACCGGGGAGCTGTTTTTT.

The chain has TRBV6-5 and TRBJ2-7; TRBD1 aligns across 8 bases. The CDR3 is 13 amino acids. Unmatched junction bases numbered 6, after V lost 8 bases and J lost 3 bases. Germline V CDR1 and CDR2: MNHEY, SVGAGI. The CDR3 reads CASQAGGFYEQYF. The CDR3, as DNA: TGTGCCAGCCAGGCAGGGGGCTTCTACGAGCAGTACTTC.

The chain recombines TRBV19 with TRBJ2-1; D unclear. The CDR3 is 13 residues long. V shed 6 bases and J shed 0 bases, with 6 bases lying between them. Germline V gene data show CDR1 as LNHDA and CDR2 as SQIVND (reference sequence). For the CDR3, the DNA is TGTGCCAGTAGGAGGTCCTCCTACAATGAGCAGTTCTTC. This translates into CASRRSSYNEQFF.

V is TRBV25-1 and J is TRBJ1-6, with TRBD1 matching 8 bases. Germline trimming cut 4 bases from V and 7 bases from J; bases unmatched to any gene: 3. Germline V gives CDR1 MGHDK, CDR2 SYGVNS. This CDR3 is 14 amino acids long. The CDR3: CASSGTGRNSPLHF. The CDR3 DNA is TGTGCCAGCAGTGGGACAGGGCGGAATTCACCCCTCCACTTT.

This chain links TRBV25-1 with TRBJ2-5; D possibly corresponds to TRBD2 (7 bases). The CDR3 consists of 16 residues. V was shortened by 10 bases and J by 3 bases, with 24 bases between the two germline ends. Germline assignment: CDR1 MGHDK and CDR2 SYGVNS. The CDR3 DNA is TGTGCCACCTCCCGGCCGGGGGGCTACACTAAAGAGACCCAGTACTTC. It translates to CATSRPGGYTKETQYF.

The V gene is TRBV4-1, the J gene TRBJ1-4, with 7 bases fitting TRBD1. The V gene's germline CDR1 is MGHRA and CDR2 YSYEKL. The CDR3 loop spans 17 amino acids. Losses at the gene ends were 5 bases for V and 8 bases for J; bases not matched to a gene: 17. The CDR3 nucleotides read TGCGCCAGCAGCTTGGGACAAACAGGGGACAAGGAAGAAAAACTGTTTTTT. Its protein is CASSLGQTGDKEEKLFF.